This section outlines one T cell receptor beta chain sequence together with its context. Its target is unknown. This sample stems from a study of identical twins. V shed 0 bases and J shed 4 bases, with 13 bases lying between them. The germline V gene encodes CDR1 SGHKS and CDR2 YYEKEE (reference sequence). This CDR3 comprises 15 residues. Template switching supplied a universal primer site; unique molecular identifiers were carried on the cDNA. TCRdb reprocessed the 5' RACE reads via MiXCR and lists one record per CDR3 protein. The table shows approximately 630,000 distinct CDR3 sequences, with 7.1% occurring only once. The study's findings and limits: Invariant MAIT and iNKT cells may have partly biased zero-insertion analyses.

The same sample was also studied in work on yellow fever vaccine responses in identical twins. That paper notes: Reportedly, the response of twins' T cells to the vaccine seemed partly convergent, partly personalized.

Material: PBMCs. The TCR sequence derives from a woman aged 18-35 years in good health. The chain combines TRBV5-5 with TRBJ1-2; D is possibly TRBD1 (5 bases). The CDR3 is CASSLGSGNFYGYTF. Here the CDR3 DNA reads TGTGCCAGCAGCTTGGGGTCAGGGAACTTCTATGGCTACACCTTC.